This T cell receptor (beta chain) emerged from a study of T-cell memory formation after mild COVID-19. Study-level information: The two donors had largely donor-specific TCR clusters.

The study, taken as a whole, reports: The pre-infection memory compartment contained some responding clones, suggesting cross-reactive memory joined.

5'RACE with constant-segment primers built TCRalpha and TCRbeta cDNA libraries with UMIs. TCRdb reprocessed the 5' RACE reads with MiXCR, giving one entry per CDR3 protein. The sample includes approximately 300,000 distinct CDR3 sequences, 8.2% seen only once; the top ten take 22%. The CDR3 is 16 residues long. Looked up from germline, CDR1 is SGHRS and CDR2 is YFSETQ. V lost 4 bases, J lost 2 bases, and 18 bases lay in between. This clonotype was recorded a few times. What it binds is not known. The receptor was isolated from a man younger than 30 who had mild COVID-19 (a few samples of this study predate the infection). Cell type and time point are not known. The chain uses TRBV5-1 and TRBJ1-2, with TRBD1 as a possible D gene (5 bases). The sequencing sample was made of PBMCs or a T cell subset sorted from them (not recorded which). In DNA, the CDR3 is TGCGCCAGCAGCATAACTACCGGGACCTTCAACTATGGCTACACCTTC. Translated: CASSITTGTFNYGYTF.